This section outlines one T cell receptor beta chain sequence together with its context. The antigen remains unidentified. Blood sampling was done at baseline, cycle 4 day 1, and cycle 7 day 1. This specimen comes from a study of OX40 agonist ivuxolimab in advanced cancers. The assay was immunoSEQ multiplex PCR, and TCRdb's table has in-frame clones only and misses some. Of just over 25,000 clones listed, 86% were seen once; the top ten hold roughly 16%. Study outcomes and limitations: Certain nonresponders likewise exhibited a low normalized T-cell clonal expansion.

The V gene's germline CDR1 is MNHEY and CDR2 SVGAGI. This CDR3 comprises 15 residues. V lost 2 bases to trimming and J lost 0 bases, with 10 bases between them. The chain employs TRBV6-5 and TRBJ1-1; D may be TRBD1 (5 bases). The receptor was derived from an adult with an advanced solid tumor such as melanoma, head and neck, liver or kidney cancer. The sequencing here drew on CD4+ or CD8+ T cells sorted from blood, taken in a trial of the OX40 agonist ivuxolimab. The CDR3, as DNA: TGTGCCAGCAGTTACAGGGGCGTAATGAACACTGAAGCTTTCTTT. Translation: CASSYRGVMNTEAFF.